One T cell receptor beta chain is described in this entry. Its antigen is still unknown. The data belong to a study of PD-1 blockade in classical Hodgkin lymphoma. Time point here: newly diagnosed, previously untreated cHL patient sample. Whole-study results and caveats: According to reports, newly diagnosed patients had lower baseline TCR diversity than healthy donors, and relapsed/refractory patients had lower baseline TCR diversity still. Reasons behind the repertoire differences stay unclear, perhaps disease activity or earlier therapy.

The germline CDR1 and CDR2 sequences are MGHDK and SYGVNS. The V end lost 4 bases, the J end lost 0 bases, and 9 bases lay between the germline ends. The CDR3 has 15 amino acids. Here immunoSEQ multiplex PCR was the method, and the copy in TCRdb shows in-frame clones only, minus some. The sample records about 47,000 clones, approximately 91% being singletons. Sequencing was performed on peripheral blood mononuclear cells (PBMCs). The V and J genes are TRBV25-1 and TRBJ2-2; possibly TRBD1 for D (6 bases). This receptor was obtained from a human donor with classical Hodgkin lymphoma. The CDR3 DNA follows: TGTGCCAGCAGTGTTACAGGGACGAACACCGGGGAGCTGTTTTTT. The encoded protein is CASSVTGTNTGELFF.